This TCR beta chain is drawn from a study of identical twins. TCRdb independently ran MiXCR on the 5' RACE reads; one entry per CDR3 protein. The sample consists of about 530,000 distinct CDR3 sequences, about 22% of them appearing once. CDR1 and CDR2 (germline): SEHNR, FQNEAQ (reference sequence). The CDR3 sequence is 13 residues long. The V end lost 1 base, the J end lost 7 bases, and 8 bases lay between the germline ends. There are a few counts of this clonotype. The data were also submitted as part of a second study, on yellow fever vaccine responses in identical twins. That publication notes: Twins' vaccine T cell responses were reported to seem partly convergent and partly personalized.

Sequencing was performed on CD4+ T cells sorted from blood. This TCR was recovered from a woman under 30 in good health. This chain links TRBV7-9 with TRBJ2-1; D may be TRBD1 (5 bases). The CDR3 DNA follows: TGTGCCAGCAGCTTAGGCAGGGAAAATGAGCAGTTCTTC. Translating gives CASSLGRENEQFF.